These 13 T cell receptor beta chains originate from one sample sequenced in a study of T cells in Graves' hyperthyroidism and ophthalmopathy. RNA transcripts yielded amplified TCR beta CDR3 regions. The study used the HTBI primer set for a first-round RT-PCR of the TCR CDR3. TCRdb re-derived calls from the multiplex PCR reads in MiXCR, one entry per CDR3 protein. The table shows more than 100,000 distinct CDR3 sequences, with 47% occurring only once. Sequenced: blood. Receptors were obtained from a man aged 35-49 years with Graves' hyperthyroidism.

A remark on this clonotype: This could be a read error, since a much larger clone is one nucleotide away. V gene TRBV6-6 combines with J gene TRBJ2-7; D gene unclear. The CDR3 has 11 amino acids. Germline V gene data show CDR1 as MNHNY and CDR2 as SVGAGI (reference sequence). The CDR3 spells CASCISYEQYF. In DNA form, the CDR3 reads TGTGCTTCGTGCATTTCCTACGAGCAGTACTTC.

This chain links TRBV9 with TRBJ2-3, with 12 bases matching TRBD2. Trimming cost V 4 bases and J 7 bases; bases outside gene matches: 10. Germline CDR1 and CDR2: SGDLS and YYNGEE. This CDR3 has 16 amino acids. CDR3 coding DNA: TGTGCCAGCAGCCAACTAGCGGGAGGTATACGGAATACGCAGTATTTT. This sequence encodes CASSQLAGGIRNTQYF. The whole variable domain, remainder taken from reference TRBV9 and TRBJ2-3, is DSGVTQTPKHLITATGQRVTLRCSPRSGDLSVYWYQQSLDQGLQFLIQYYNGEERAKGNILERFSAQQFPDLHSELNLSSLELGDSALYFCASSQLAGGIRNTQYFGPGTRLTVL.

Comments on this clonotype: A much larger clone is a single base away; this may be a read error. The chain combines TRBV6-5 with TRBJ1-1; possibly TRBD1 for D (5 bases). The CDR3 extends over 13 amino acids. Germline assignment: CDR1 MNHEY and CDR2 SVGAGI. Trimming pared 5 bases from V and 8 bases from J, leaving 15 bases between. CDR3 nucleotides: TGTGCCAGCAGTGAAGGGGTGTTGAGGGAAGCTTTCTTT. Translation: CASSEGVLREAFF.

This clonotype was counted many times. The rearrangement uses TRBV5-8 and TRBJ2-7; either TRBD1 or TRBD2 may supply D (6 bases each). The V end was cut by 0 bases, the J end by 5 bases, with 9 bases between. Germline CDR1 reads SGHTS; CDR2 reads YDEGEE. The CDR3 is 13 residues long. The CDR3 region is CASSLDREDEQYF. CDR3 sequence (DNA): TGTGCCAGCAGCTTGGACAGGGAGGACGAGCAGTACTTC.

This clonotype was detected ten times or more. In nucleotides, the CDR3 is TGTGCCAGCAGGATTCACAGGGCCAGCTCCTACGAGCAGTACTTC. Protein product: CASRIHRASSYEQYF. The rearrangement links TRBV11-2 to TRBJ2-7; a weak D match, TRBD1 (6 bases). V lost 6 bases and J 0 bases, leaving 15 bases between the germline ends. The germline V gene has CDR1 SGHAT and CDR2 FQNNGV. The CDR3 is 15 amino acids.

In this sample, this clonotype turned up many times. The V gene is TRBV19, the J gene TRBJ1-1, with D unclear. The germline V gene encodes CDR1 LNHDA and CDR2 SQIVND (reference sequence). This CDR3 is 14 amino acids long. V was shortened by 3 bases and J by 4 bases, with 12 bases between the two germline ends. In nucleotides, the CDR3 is TGTGCCAGTAGTATGAGGCAGAACCCCACTGAAGCTTTCTTT. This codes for CASSMRQNPTEAFF.

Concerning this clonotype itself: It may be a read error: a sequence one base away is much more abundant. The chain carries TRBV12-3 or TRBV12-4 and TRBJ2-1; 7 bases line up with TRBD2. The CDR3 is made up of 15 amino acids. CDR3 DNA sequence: TGTGCCTGCAGTTTTGAGGGAGGGCCCTTCAATGAGCAGTTCTTC. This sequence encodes CACSFEGGPFNEQFF.

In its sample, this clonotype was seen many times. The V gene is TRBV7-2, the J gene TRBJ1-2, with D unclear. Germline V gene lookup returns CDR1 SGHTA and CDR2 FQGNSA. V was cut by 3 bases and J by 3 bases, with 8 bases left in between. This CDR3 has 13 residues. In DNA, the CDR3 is TGTGCCAGCAGCTTCAGTACGGACTATGGCTACACCTTC. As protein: CASSFSTDYGYTF.

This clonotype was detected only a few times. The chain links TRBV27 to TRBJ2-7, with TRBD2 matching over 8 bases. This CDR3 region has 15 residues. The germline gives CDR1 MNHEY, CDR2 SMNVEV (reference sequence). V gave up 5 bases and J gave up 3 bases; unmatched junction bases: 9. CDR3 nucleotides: TGTGCCAGCAGTGTCCTACCGGGACTAGACTACGAGCAGTACTTC. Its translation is CASSVLPGLDYEQYF.

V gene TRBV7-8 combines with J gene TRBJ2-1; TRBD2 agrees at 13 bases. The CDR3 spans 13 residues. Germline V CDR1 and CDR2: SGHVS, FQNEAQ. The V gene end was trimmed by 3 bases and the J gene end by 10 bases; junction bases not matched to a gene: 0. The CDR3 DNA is TGTGCCAGCAGCTTGGGACTAGCGGGGGAGCAGTTCTTC. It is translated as CASSLGLAGEQFF.

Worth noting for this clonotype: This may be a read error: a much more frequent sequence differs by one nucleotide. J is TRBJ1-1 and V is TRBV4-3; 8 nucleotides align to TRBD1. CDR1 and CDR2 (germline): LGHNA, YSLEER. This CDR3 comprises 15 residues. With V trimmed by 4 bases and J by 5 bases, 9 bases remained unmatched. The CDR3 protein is CASSREYRTGTEAFF. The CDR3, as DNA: TGCGCCAGCAGCCGAGAATACAGGACAGGGACTGAAGCTTTCTTT.

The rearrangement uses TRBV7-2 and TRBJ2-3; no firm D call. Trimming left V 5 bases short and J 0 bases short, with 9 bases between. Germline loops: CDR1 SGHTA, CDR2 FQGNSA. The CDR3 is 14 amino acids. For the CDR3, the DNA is TGTGCCAGCAGCCGGCCGTTTAGCACAGATACGCAGTATTTT. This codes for CASSRPFSTDTQYF.

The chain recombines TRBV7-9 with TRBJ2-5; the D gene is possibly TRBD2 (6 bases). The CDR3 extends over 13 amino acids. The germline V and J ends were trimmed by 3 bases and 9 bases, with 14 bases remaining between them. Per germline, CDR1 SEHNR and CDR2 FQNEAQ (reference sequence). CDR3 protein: CASSFGGGEAQYF. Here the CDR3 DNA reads TGTGCCAGCAGCTTCGGTGGAGGGGAGGCCCAGTACTTC.